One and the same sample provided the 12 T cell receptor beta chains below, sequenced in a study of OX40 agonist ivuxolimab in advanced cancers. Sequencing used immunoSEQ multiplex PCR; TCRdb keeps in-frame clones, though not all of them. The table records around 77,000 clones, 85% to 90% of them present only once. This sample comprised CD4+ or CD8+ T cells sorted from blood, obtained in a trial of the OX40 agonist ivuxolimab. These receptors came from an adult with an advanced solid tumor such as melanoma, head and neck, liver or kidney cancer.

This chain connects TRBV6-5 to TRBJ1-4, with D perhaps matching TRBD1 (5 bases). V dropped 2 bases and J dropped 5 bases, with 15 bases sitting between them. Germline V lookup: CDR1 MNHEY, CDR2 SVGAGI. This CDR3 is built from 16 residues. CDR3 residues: CASSYKTGTPNEKLFF. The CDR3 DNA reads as TGTGCCAGCAGTTACAAGACCGGGACCCCAAATGAAAAACTGTTTTTT.

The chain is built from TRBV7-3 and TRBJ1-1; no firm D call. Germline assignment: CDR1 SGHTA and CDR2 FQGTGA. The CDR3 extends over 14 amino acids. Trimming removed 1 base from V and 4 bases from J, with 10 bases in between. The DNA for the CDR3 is TGTGCCAGCAGCTTAAGGGGAGAGAGCACTGAAGCTTTCTTT. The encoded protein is CASSLRGESTEAFF.

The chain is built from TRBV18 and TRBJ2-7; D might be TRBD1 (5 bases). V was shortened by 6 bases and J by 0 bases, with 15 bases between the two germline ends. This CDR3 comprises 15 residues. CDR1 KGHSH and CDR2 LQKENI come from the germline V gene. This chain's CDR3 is CASSPNTGASYEQYF. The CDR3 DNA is TGTGCCAGCTCGCCGAATACAGGAGCCTCCTACGAGCAGTACTTC.

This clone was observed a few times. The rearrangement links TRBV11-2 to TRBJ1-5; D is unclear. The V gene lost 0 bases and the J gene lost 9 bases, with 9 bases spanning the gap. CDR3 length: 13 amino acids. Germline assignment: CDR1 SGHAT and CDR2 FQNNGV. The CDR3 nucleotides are TGTGCCAGCAGCTTAGACTACTCGGGGCCCCAGCATTTT. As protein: CASSLDYSGPQHF.

The CDR3 DNA follows: TGTGCCAGCAGCCTGGACAGGGGAGATACGCAGTATTTT. It yields the protein CASSLDRGDTQYF. The chain combines TRBV11-1 with TRBJ2-3, with TRBD1 identical over 9 bases. Germline trimming cut 5 bases from V and 5 bases from J; bases unmatched to any gene: 2. Germline V gene sequence: CDR1 SGHAT, CDR2 FQDESV (reference sequence). This CDR3 comprises 13 residues.

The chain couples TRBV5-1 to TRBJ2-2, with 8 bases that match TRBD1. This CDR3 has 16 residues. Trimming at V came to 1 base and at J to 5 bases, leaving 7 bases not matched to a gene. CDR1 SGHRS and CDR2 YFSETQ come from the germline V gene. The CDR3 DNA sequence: TGCGCCAGCAGCTTGATACCGGGACAGGTAACCGGGGAGCTGTTTTTT. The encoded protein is CASSLIPGQVTGELFF.

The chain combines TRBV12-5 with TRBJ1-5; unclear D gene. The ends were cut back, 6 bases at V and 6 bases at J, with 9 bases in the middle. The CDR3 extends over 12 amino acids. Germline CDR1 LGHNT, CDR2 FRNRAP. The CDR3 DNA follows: TGTGCTAGTGGCTTCCCGGTTCAGCCCCAGCATTTT. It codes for CASGFPVQPQHF.

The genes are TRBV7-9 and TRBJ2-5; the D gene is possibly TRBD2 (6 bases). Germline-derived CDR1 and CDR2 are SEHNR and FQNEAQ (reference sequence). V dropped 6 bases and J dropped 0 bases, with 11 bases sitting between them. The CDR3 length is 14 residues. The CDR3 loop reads CASRSRDYQETQYF. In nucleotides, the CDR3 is TGTGCCAGCAGAAGCCGGGACTACCAAGAGACCCAGTACTTC.

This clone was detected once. For the CDR3, the DNA is TGTGCCAGCAGCTTTGGGGTGGACAACACTGAAGCTTTCTTT. This encodes CASSFGVDNTEAFF. The chain carries TRBV11-2 and TRBJ1-1; D not resolved. This CDR3 has 14 amino acids. Germline CDR1 SGHAT, CDR2 FQNNGV. V lost 3 bases, J lost 2 bases, and 10 bases lay in between.

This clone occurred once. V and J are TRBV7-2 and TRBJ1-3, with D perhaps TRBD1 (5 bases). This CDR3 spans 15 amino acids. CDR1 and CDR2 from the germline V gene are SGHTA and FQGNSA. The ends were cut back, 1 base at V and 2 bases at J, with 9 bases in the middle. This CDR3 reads CASSLGGPPGNTIYF. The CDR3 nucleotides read TGTGCCAGCAGCTTAGGGGGACCCCCTGGAAACACCATATATTTT.

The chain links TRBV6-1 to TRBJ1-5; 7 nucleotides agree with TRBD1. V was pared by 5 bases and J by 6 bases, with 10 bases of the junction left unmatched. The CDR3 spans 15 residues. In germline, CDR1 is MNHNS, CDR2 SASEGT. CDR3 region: CASSLQTGVGQPQHF. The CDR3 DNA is TGTGCCAGCAGTCTACAAACAGGGGTGGGTCAGCCCCAGCATTTT.

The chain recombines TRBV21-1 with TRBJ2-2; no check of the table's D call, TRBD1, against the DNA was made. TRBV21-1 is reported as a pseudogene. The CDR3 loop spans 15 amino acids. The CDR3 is CASSEGTGGTGELFF. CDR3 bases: TGTGCCAGCAGCGAGGGGACAGGGGGTACCGGGGAGCTGTTTTTT.